This record concerns one TCR beta chain sequence. The sample is drawn from a study of cytomegalovirus exposure and HLA in healthy donors. Amplification used 60 Vbeta primers and 13 Jbeta primers. This table comes from immunoSEQ multiplex PCR, and its TCRdb copy is limited to in-frame clones, with some not included. The repertoire holds 90,000 to 100,000 clones, with roughly 80% as singletons. Trimming at V came to 8 bases and at J to 5 bases, leaving 5 bases not matched to a gene. The CDR3 is 12 amino acids. Germline CDR1 MDHEN, CDR2 SYDVKM. This TCR came from a man aged 35 to 55 in good health and CMV-seronegative. Source material: PBMCs. The chain is built from TRBV28 and TRBJ2-5, with 7 nucleotides matching TRBD1. Here the CDR3 reads CASQGGMETQYF. In DNA, the CDR3 is TGTGCCAGCCAAGGGGGCATGGAGACCCAGTACTTC.